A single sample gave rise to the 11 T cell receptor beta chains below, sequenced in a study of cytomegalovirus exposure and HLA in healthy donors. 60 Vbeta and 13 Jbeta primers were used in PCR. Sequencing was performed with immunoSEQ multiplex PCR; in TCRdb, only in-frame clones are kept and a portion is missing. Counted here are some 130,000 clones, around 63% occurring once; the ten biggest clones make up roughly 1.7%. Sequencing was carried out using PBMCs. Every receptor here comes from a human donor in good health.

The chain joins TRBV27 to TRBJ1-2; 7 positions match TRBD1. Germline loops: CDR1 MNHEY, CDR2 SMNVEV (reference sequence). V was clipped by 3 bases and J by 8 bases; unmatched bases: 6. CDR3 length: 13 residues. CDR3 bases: TGTGCCAGCAGTTTTAGACAGGGCCCCGGCTACACCTTC. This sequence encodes CASSFRQGPGYTF.

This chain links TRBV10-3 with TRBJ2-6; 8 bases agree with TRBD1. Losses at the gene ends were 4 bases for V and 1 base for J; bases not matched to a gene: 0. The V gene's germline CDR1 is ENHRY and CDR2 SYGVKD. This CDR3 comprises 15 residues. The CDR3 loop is CAISGTGSGANVLTF. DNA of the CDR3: TGTGCCATCAGTGGGACAGGGTCTGGGGCCAACGTCCTGACTTTC.

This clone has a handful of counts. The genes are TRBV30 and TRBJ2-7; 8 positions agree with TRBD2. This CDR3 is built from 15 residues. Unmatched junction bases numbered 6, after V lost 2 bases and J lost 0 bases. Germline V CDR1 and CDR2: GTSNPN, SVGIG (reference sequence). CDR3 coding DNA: TGTGCCTGGAGTCAGACTAGCGCGAGCTCCTACGAGCAGTACTTC. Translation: CAWSQTSASSYEQYF.

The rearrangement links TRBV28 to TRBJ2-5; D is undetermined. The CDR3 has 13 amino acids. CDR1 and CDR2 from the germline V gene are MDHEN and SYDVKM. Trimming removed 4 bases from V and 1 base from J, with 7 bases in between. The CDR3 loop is CASSSQIQETQYF. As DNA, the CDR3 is TGTGCCAGCAGTTCCCAGATCCAAGAGACCCAGTACTTC. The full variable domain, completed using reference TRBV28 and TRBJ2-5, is DVKVTQSSRYLVKRTGEKVFLECVQDMDHENMFWYRQDPGLGLRLIYFSYDVKMKEKGDIPEGYSVSREKKERFSLILESASTNQTSMYLCASSSQIQETQYFGPGTRLLVL.

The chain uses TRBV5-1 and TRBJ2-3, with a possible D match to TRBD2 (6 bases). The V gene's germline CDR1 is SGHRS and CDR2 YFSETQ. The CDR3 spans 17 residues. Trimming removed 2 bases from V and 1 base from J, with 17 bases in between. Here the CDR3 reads CASSFWSSGYRTDTQYF. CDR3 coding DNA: TGCGCCAGCAGCTTTTGGAGCAGCGGGTACCGCACAGATACGCAGTATTTT.

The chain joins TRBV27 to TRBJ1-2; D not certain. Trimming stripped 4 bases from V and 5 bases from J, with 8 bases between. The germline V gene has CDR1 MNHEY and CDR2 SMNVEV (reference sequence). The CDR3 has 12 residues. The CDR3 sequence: CASSSRGYGYTF. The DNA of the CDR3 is TGTGCCAGCAGTTCCCGGGGATATGGCTACACCTTC.

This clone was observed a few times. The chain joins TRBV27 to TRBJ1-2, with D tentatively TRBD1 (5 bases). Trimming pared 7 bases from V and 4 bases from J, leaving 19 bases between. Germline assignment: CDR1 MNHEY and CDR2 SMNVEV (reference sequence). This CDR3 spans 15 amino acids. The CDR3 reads CASTLSPGRAYGYTF. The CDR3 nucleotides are TGTGCCAGCACCCTATCGCCGGGCAGGGCCTATGGCTACACCTTC.

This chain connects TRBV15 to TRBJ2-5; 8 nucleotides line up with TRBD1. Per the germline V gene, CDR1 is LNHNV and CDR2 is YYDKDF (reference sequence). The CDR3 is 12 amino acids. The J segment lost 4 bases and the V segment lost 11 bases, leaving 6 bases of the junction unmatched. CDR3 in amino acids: CASRTGRETQYF. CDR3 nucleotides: TGTGCCTCCCGGACAGGGCGAGAGACCCAGTACTTC.

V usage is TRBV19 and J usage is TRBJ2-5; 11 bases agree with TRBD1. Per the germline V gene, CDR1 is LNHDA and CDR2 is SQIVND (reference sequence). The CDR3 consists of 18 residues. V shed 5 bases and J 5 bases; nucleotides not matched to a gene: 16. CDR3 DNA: TGTGCCAGTAGTTATGAGGACAGGGGGCGCGCGACGTTTGAGACCCAGTACTTC. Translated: CASSYEDRGRATFETQYF.

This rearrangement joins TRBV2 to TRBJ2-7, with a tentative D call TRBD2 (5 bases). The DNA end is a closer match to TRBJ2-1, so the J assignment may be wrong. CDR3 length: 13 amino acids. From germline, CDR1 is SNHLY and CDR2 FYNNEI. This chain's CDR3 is CASSEGRGNEQFF. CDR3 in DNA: TGTGCCAGCAGTGAAGGTCGAGGGAACGAGCAGTTCTTC.

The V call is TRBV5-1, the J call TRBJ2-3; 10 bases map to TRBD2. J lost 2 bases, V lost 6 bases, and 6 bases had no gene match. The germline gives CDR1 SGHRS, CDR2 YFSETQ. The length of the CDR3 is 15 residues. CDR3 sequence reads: CASKLAGIPTDTQYF. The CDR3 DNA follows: TGCGCCAGCAAACTAGCGGGGATCCCCACAGATACGCAGTATTTT.